This TCR beta chain appears in the sequencing data of a study of T cell changes during pregnancy in multiple sclerosis. This CDR3 has 12 residues. V dropped 5 bases and J dropped 8; count of bases not matched to a gene: 5. Germline V CDR1 and CDR2: SGHAT, FQNNGV. Clones were read by immunoSEQ multiplex PCR, and TCRdb kept only the in-frame ones, dropping some. The data hold roughly 80,000 clones, with around 90% observed a single time. The V call is TRBV11-2, the J call TRBJ1-2; TRBD1 matches at 7 bases. The TCR originated in a female donor with multiple sclerosis, enrolled in a pregnancy study. The sequences come from peripheral blood, collected before pregnancy. The CDR3 DNA follows: TGTGCCAGCAGCAGGACAGGCTCCGGCTACACCTTC. Its protein product is CASSRTGSGYTF.